This TCR beta chain was observed in a study of cytomegalovirus exposure and HLA in healthy donors. At the level of the study: Among the roughly 400 genotyped donors, approximately 82% were placed in the Caucasian-associated ancestry cluster.

CDR3 length: 14 amino acids. Per germline, CDR1 MGHDK and CDR2 SYGVNS. Trimming pared 6 bases from V and 5 bases from J, leaving 16 bases between. On this clone: Its specificity is not known.

Broader study findings: Reports described diagnosis of cytomegalovirus status by the classifier as highly specific and sensitive. Some V segments (TRBV6-2 and TRBV6-3 among them) were excluded as indistinguishable.

The PCR contained 60 Vbeta and 13 Jbeta primers. Assay: immunoSEQ multiplex PCR; the TCRdb copy retains only in-frame clones and omits some. The sample consists of 120,000 to 150,000 clones, 70% to 80% of them appearing once. The sample consisted of PBMCs. The clonotype comes from a woman aged 50 to 65 in good health and CMV-seronegative. The chain carries TRBV25-1 and TRBJ1-1, with D possibly TRBD1 on 5 matching bases. DNA for the CDR3: TGTGCCAGCAGGGCTAGGGGTCTTGGGACTGAAGCTTTCTTT. This codes for CASRARGLGTEAFF.